This T cell receptor beta chain is drawn from a study of tumor and adjacent non-tumor tissue in lung cancer. Across the study: Histology: under 15 adenocarcinoma, a couple of squamous cell carcinoma, 1 small cell lung cancer.

Three rounds of nested PCR, following a modified ARM-PCR protocol, produced the TCRbeta library. TCRdb analysed the multiplex PCR reads with MiXCR anew, one entry per CDR3 protein. The table includes approximately 66,000 distinct CDR3 sequences, roughly 57% detected once. Regarding this clonotype: A read error may be the cause here, since a much bigger clone is one base away.

No cell sorting was done before RNA was extracted from the tissue. This non-tumor lung sample came from over 3 cm beyond the tumor edge. Between August and November 2014, newly diagnosed, chemotherapy-naive lung cancer patients underwent thoracic surgery in China. Germline values: CDR1 DFQATT, CDR2 SNEGSKA (reference sequence). This CDR3 has 13 residues. Material for sequencing was distant non-tumor lung tissue. The chain joins TRBV20-1 to TRBJ2-3; perhaps TRBD1 as D (6 bases). This TCR was sampled from a man between 65 and 85 years old with non-small cell lung cancer. The CDR3 spells CSAGQIFTDTHYF. The CDR3 DNA sequence: TGCAGTGCAGGACAGATATTCACAGATACGCACTATTTT.